This T cell receptor beta chain originates from a study of blood T cell repertoires in COVID-19. Repertoires were generated with immunoSEQ multiplex PCR, while TCRdb's copy carries only in-frame clones and drops some. The sample holds 250,000 to 400,000 clones, roughly 88% seen once. The V and J ends lost 0 bases and 1 base respectively, with 7 bases between them. This CDR3 contains 14 residues. Germline V gene data show CDR1 as SGHKS and CDR2 as YYEKEE (reference sequence). This rearrangement joins TRBV5-5 to TRBJ1-1, with no clear D. The clonotype comes from a woman aged 25 to 39 with COVID-19, enrolled during active disease. The specimen sequenced was peripheral blood. The CDR3: CASSLAVGNTEAFF. CDR3 sequence (DNA): TGTGCCAGCAGCTTGGCGGTCGGGAACACTGAAGCTTTCTTT. Full variable domain (rest looked up from reference TRBV5-5 and TRBJ1-1): DAGVTQSPTHLIKTRGQQVTLRCSPISGHKSVSWYQQVLGQGPQFIFQYYEKEERGRGNFPDRFSARQFPNYSSELNVNALLLGDSALYLCASSLAVGNTEAFFGQGTRLTVV.